This entry lists 20 T cell receptor beta chains sequenced from one sample in a study of cytomegalovirus exposure and HLA in healthy donors. Amplification used 60 Vbeta primers and 13 Jbeta primers. The data were produced by immunoSEQ multiplex PCR, yet TCRdb's version contains in-frame clones alone and is incomplete. The table lists 250,000 to 350,000 clones, roughly 70% of them singletons. The sequencing sample was made of PBMCs. Receptors were obtained from a female donor in good health and CMV-seronegative.

J is TRBJ1-1 and V is TRBV5-1, with D perhaps TRBD1 (5 bases). This CDR3 comprises 15 residues. Between the trimmed V and J ends, which lost 4 bases and 4 bases, there was a span of 17 bases. Germline lookup yields CDR1 SGHRS and CDR2 YFSETQ. The CDR3 coding sequence is TGCGCCAGCAGCCCCGGGGGGGATGGGGGCACTGAAGCTTTCTTT. This gives the protein CASSPGGDGGTEAFF.

A few counts support this clone. V and J are TRBV7-8 and TRBJ2-2; 8 nucleotides line up with TRBD2. The trim removed 2 bases at V and 6 bases at J, leaving 5 bases unmatched. The CDR3 spans 15 residues. Germline CDR1 reads SGHVS; CDR2 reads FQNEAQ. This chain's CDR3 is CASSLRREGPGELFF. The CDR3 DNA sequence: TGTGCCAGCAGCTTAAGACGGGAGGGCCCCGGGGAGCTGTTTTTT.

V usage is TRBV15 and J usage is TRBJ2-7, with D tentatively TRBD1 (5 bases). This CDR3 region has 13 residues. The germline V and J ends were trimmed by 2 bases and 6 bases, with 11 bases remaining between them. In germline, CDR1 is LNHNV, CDR2 YYDKDF (reference sequence). The chain's CDR3 is CATSRQDSSEQYF. The DNA for the CDR3 is TGTGCCACCAGCAGACAAGACAGCTCCGAGCAGTACTTC.

Only one count was recorded for this clone. This chain joins TRBV28 and TRBJ1-5; D is undetermined. Germline V gives CDR1 MDHEN, CDR2 SYDVKM. The length of the CDR3 is 13 residues. V dropped 6 bases and J dropped 0 bases, with 6 bases sitting between them. CDR3: CASSLNSNQPQHF. The CDR3 nucleotides read TGTGCCAGCAGCCTAAATAGCAATCAGCCCCAGCATTTT.

V is TRBV28 and J is TRBJ1-2, with TRBD1 identical over 8 bases. The CDR3 extends over 13 amino acids. The germline V gene encodes CDR1 MDHEN and CDR2 SYDVKM. Unmatched junction bases numbered 7, after V lost 4 bases and J lost 9 bases. The CDR3 nucleotides are TGTGCCAGCAGTTCCCCACGACAGGGGAGCTACACCTTC. It is translated as CASSSPRQGSYTF.

The chain has TRBV6-5 and TRBJ2-7; 7 bases map to TRBD1. J was trimmed by 4 bases and V by 5 bases; bases with no gene match: 2. In germline, CDR1 is MNHEY, CDR2 SVGAGI. There are 12 residues in the CDR3. CDR3 in DNA: TGTGCCAGCAGTAGACAGGGTTACGAGCAGTACTTC. This sequence encodes CASSRQGYEQYF.

This clone has only a few counts. This chain joins TRBV5-6 and TRBJ2-7; D is possibly TRBD2 (6 bases). This CDR3 has 16 residues. The germline gives CDR1 SGHDT, CDR2 YYEEEE. V was trimmed by 2 bases and J by 2 bases, leaving 17 bases between them. This chain's CDR3 is CASSFPSAGGTYEQYF. CDR3 nucleotide sequence: TGTGCCAGCAGCTTCCCTTCAGCGGGCGGTACCTACGAGCAGTACTTC.

This clone was seen more than once but under ten times. The chain is built from TRBV28 and TRBJ2-2, with TRBD1 matching 9 bases. Germline trimming cut 7 bases from V and 1 base from J; bases unmatched to any gene: 10. Germline V gene lookup returns CDR1 MDHEN and CDR2 SYDVKM. The CDR3 covers 17 residues. CDR3 sequence: CASTNQRTGVNTGELFF. The CDR3 DNA sequence: TGTGCCAGCACTAATCAGAGGACAGGGGTGAACACCGGGGAGCTGTTTTTT.

The genes are TRBV11-3 and TRBJ2-1; possible D gene TRBD2, 5 bases. CDR1 is SGHNT and CDR2 is YENEEA in the germline V gene. Trimming took off 1 base at V and 6 bases at J, with 7 bases between the two ends. The CDR3 is 13 residues long. CDR3 sequence reads: CASSLVAINEQFF. The CDR3 nucleotides read TGTGCCAGCAGCTTAGTAGCGATCAATGAGCAGTTCTTC.

The chain is built from TRBV7-6 and TRBJ1-5; D might be TRBD1 (5 bases). The CDR3 spans 16 residues. V gave up 4 bases and J gave up 1 base, with 14 bases separating them. Germline assignment: CDR1 SGHVS and CDR2 FNYEAQ. The CDR3 coding sequence is TGTGCCAGCAGCTCTTACAGGTATGGGAGCAATCAGCCCCAGCATTTT. It translates to CASSSYRYGSNQPQHF.

The chain is built from TRBV19 and TRBJ2-1; 8 bases line up with TRBD1. Trimming took 6 bases from V and 12 from J; bases not matched to a gene: 16. Germline assignment: CDR1 LNHDA and CDR2 SQIVND (reference sequence). The CDR3 has 15 residues. CDR3 sequence: CASRARTGNQRGQFF. For the CDR3, the DNA is TGTGCCAGTAGGGCTCGGACAGGGAACCAGAGGGGGCAGTTCTTC.

The J gene is TRBJ1-5, the V gene TRBV27, with TRBD1 identical over 9 bases. CDR3 length: 15 amino acids. Germline loops: CDR1 MNHEY, CDR2 SMNVEV (reference sequence). V dropped 3 bases and J dropped 5; count of bases not matched to a gene: 5. CDR3 protein: CASSLGTGLYQPQHF. The CDR3, as DNA: TGTGCCAGCAGTTTGGGGACAGGGCTCTATCAGCCCCAGCATTTT.

The V gene is TRBV29-1, the J gene TRBJ1-1; weak D call: TRBD1 (6 bases). Trimming removed 4 bases at V and 5 bases at J, with 8 bases between. Per germline, CDR1 SQVTM and CDR2 ANQGSEA. The CDR3 sequence is 11 residues long. The CDR3 DNA reads as TGCAGCGTTGCAGGGGCGACTGAAGCTTTCTTT. Its translation is CSVAGATEAFF.

DNA for the CDR3: TGTGCCAGCAGTGGGAGGCGGGCGACGCGCTACCAAGAGACCCAGTACTTC. This codes for CASSGRRATRYQETQYF. This rearrangement joins TRBV6-1 to TRBJ2-5; tentative D call: TRBD2 (5 bases). V was shortened by 4 bases and J by 0 bases, with 18 bases between the two germline ends. The germline CDR1 and CDR2 sequences are MNHNS and SASEGT. CDR3 length: 17 amino acids.

The chain is built from TRBV6-5 and TRBJ2-5; D may be TRBD1 (6 bases). V was pared by 2 bases and J by 5 bases, with 15 bases between. This CDR3 region has 15 residues. The V gene's germline CDR1 is MNHEY and CDR2 SVGAGI. The CDR3 protein is CASSYQQGFVETQYF. CDR3 bases: TGTGCCAGCAGTTACCAACAGGGATTTGTGGAGACCCAGTACTTC.

The CDR3 coding sequence is TGCGCCAGCAGCCCCCGCCTTGGGACAGGGTTGTTAAATGAGCAGTTCTTC. This encodes CASSPRLGTGLLNEQFF. This sequence joins TRBV5-1 and TRBJ2-1; TRBD1 matches at 9 bases. The V gene's germline CDR1 is SGHRS and CDR2 YFSETQ. V lost 4 bases to trimming and J lost 7 bases; unmatched junction nucleotides: 15. CDR3 length: 17 residues. Filled out from reference TRBV5-1 and TRBJ2-1, the complete variable domain reads KAGVTQTPRYLIKTRGQQVTLSCSPISGHRSVSWYQQTPGQGLQFLFEYFSETQRNKGNFPGRFSGRQFSNSRSEMNVSTLELGDSALYLCASSPRLGTGLLNEQFFGPGTRLTVL.

The rearrangement links TRBV25-1 to TRBJ2-4, with TRBD1 identical over 9 bases. Germline assignment: CDR1 MGHDK and CDR2 SYGVNS. The CDR3 contains 11 residues. J gave up 15 bases and V 6 bases, and 6 bases lay outside the gene matches. The CDR3 reads CASSSGTGRYF. The CDR3 bases are TGTGCCAGCAGCTCCGGGACAGGGAGGTACTTC.

The chain couples TRBV25-1 to TRBJ1-2; 10 bases are shared with TRBD1. The germline gives CDR1 MGHDK, CDR2 SYGVNS. V dropped 4 bases and J dropped 6; count of bases not matched to a gene: 2. There are 13 residues in the CDR3. The CDR3 coding sequence is TGTGCCAGCAGTGGACAGGGGGCCGATGGCTACACCTTC. This translates into CASSGQGADGYTF.

This clone has only a few counts. The chain uses TRBV5-1 and TRBJ2-7; TRBD1 might be the D (5 bases). The V gene's germline CDR1 is SGHRS and CDR2 YFSETQ. The CDR3 is 15 residues long. The V end was cut by 2 bases, the J end by 0 bases, with 12 bases between. CDR3 sequence reads: CASSFLPQGSYEQYF. CDR3 DNA sequence: TGCGCCAGCAGCTTCCTACCCCAGGGCTCCTACGAGCAGTACTTC.

The rearrangement uses TRBV4-1 and TRBJ1-6, with 8 bases matching TRBD1. Germline CDR1 and CDR2: MGHRA and YSYEKL. The V segment lost 7 bases and the J segment 7 bases; nucleotides outside the gene matches: 6. The CDR3 spans 14 residues. This chain's CDR3 is CASTEGQANSPLHF. The CDR3 nucleotides read TGCGCCAGCACCGAGGGACAGGCCAATTCACCCCTCCACTTT.